The 14 T cell receptor beta chains reported below all come from one sample, sequenced in a study of identical twins. Each CDR3 protein gets one entry after TCRdb re-called the 5' RACE reads with MiXCR. The profile shows approximately 590,000 distinct CDR3 sequences, over 8.5% of them singletons. These data were also reused for a study on yellow fever vaccine responses in identical twins.

Sequencing input: PBMCs. Receptors were obtained from a woman aged 18-29 years in good health.

J is TRBJ1-2 and V is TRBV6-1; D might be TRBD1 (5 bases). The CDR3 consists of 15 residues. Germline CDR1 and CDR2: MNHNS and SASEGT. V lost 6 bases and J lost 4, with 18 bases in between. The CDR3 DNA reads TGTGCCAGCAGGACGCTTAGTGGGACGGCCTATGGCTACACCTTC. Translated, it gives CASRTLSGTAYGYTF.

This clonotype was seen a few times. The chain recombines TRBV24-1 with TRBJ2-1, with D perhaps matching TRBD2 (7 bases). The V gene lost 4 bases and the J gene lost 10 bases, with 19 bases spanning the gap. Germline CDR1 and CDR2: KGHDR and SFDVKD. The CDR3 covers 15 residues. The CDR3 sequence is CATSETPGTTGEQFF. In nucleotides, the CDR3 is TGTGCCACCAGTGAAACCCCCGGGACTACAGGGGAGCAGTTCTTC.

This clonotype was detected many times. The chain couples TRBV7-8 to TRBJ1-5; D is perhaps TRBD1 (5 bases). The CDR3 covers 13 residues. Per germline, CDR1 SGHVS and CDR2 FQNEAQ. Trimming removed 5 bases from V and 6 bases from J, with 11 bases in between. This chain's CDR3 is CASSPGQGQPQHF. The CDR3 bases are TGTGCCAGCAGCCCAGGGCAGGGTCAGCCCCAGCATTTT.

CDR3 protein: CASSLGEQFF. CDR3 nucleotides: TGTGCCAGCAGTTTAGGCGAGCAGTTCTTC. The gene calls are TRBV12-3 or TRBV12-4 and TRBJ2-1, with D hard to call. This CDR3 contains 10 residues. Trimming cost V 1 base and J 10 bases, with 2 bases left between them.

The chain links TRBV10-3 to TRBJ2-7; D unclear. The germline V gene has CDR1 ENHRY and CDR2 SYGVKD. This CDR3 is built from 11 residues. Trimming took off 5 bases at V and 3 bases at J, with 5 bases between the two ends. This CDR3 is CAISSNYEQYF. The CDR3 DNA reads TGTGCCATCAGTTCCAACTACGAGCAGTACTTC.

This clonotype was counted between two and nine times. The rearrangement joins TRBV7-9 to TRBJ2-1; 9 bases fit TRBD2. The CDR3 extends over 15 amino acids. CDR1 and CDR2 from the germline V gene are SEHNR and FQNEAQ (reference sequence). Unmatched junction bases numbered 6, after V lost 3 bases and J lost 6 bases. The CDR3 is CASSFTGTSPNEQFF. In nucleotides, the CDR3 is TGTGCCAGCAGCTTCACCGGGACTAGCCCCAATGAGCAGTTCTTC.

This clonotype was detected a few times. J is TRBJ2-7 and V is TRBV29-1; the D gene is possibly TRBD1 (6 bases). The germline V gene has CDR1 SQVTM and CDR2 ANQGSEA. CDR3 length: 12 residues. V was cut by 4 bases and J by 3 bases, with 10 bases left in between. CDR3 region: CSVGGTHYEQYF. In DNA form, the CDR3 reads TGCAGCGTTGGTGGGACACACTACGAGCAGTACTTC.

A few counts support this clonotype. The CDR3 loop reads CASSFGDRGPEQYF. Written as DNA, the CDR3 is TGTGCCAGCAGCTTCGGGGACAGGGGGCCTGAGCAGTACTTC. V usage is TRBV7-2 and J usage is TRBJ2-7; TRBD1 matches 12 bases. Germline loops: CDR1 SGHTA, CDR2 FQGNSA. CDR3 length equals 14 residues. The trim removed 3 bases at V and 7 bases at J, leaving 4 bases unmatched.

This clonotype has a handful of counts. The chain links TRBV2 to TRBJ2-3; 13 nucleotides line up with TRBD2. CDR3 size: 19 residues. In germline, CDR1 is SNHLY, CDR2 FYNNEI. V shed 5 bases and J 9 bases; nucleotides not matched to a gene: 20. DNA of the CDR3: TGTGCCAGCAGTTCGAAAACAGAACAAAGACTAGCGGGGGGTTGGACGCAGTATTTT. As protein: CASSSKTEQRLAGGWTQYF.

This clonotype was detected only a few times. This chain uses TRBV7-2 with TRBJ2-7; the D gene is possibly TRBD2 (5 bases). Trimming cost V 2 bases and J 3 bases, with 11 bases left between them. Looked up from germline, CDR1 is SGHTA and CDR2 is FQGNSA. The CDR3 is 14 residues long. CDR3 sequence: CASSLRRGFYEQYF. The CDR3 DNA reads TGTGCCAGCAGCTTACGACGGGGTTTCTACGAGCAGTACTTC.

The chain couples TRBV5-1 to TRBJ2-5; D unclear. The germline V gene encodes CDR1 SGHRS and CDR2 YFSETQ. The CDR3 spans 15 residues. V was shortened by 0 bases and J by 5 bases, with 14 bases between the two germline ends. The CDR3 region is CASSLGSVLRETQYF. CDR3 sequence (DNA): TGCGCCAGCAGCTTGGGTTCGGTCTTAAGGGAGACCCAGTACTTC.

This clonotype was seen at least ten times. The genes are TRBV5-1 and TRBJ1-2; D uncertain. The CDR3 is 15 amino acids. V lost 0 bases, J lost 3 bases, and 12 bases lay in between. Germline CDR1 SGHRS, CDR2 YFSETQ. CDR3 protein: CASSLGTVSDYGYTF. CDR3 DNA: TGCGCCAGCAGCTTGGGCACAGTTTCGGACTATGGCTACACCTTC.

This clonotype was detected ten times or more. V is TRBV28 and J is TRBJ2-7, with D perhaps matching TRBD2 (5 bases). Germline CDR1 MDHEN, CDR2 SYDVKM. Deletions cut 7 bases from V and 6 bases from J, with 22 bases between. The CDR3 loop spans 15 amino acids. As DNA, the CDR3 is TGTGCCAGCACCCGGTTCAGTAAACGAGGAGGCGAGCAGTACTTC. It encodes CASTRFSKRGGEQYF.

This clonotype was counted many times. The chain links TRBV12-5 to TRBJ1-1; D unclear. The V gene's germline CDR1 is LGHNT and CDR2 FRNRAP. Trimming shortened V by 2 bases and J by 7 bases, and 14 bases separated the two germline ends. The length of the CDR3 is 14 residues. DNA for the CDR3: TGTGCTAGTGGTTTGTGCAGAGCGTGGTGTGAAGCTTTCTTT. Protein product: CASGLCRAWCEAFF.